Below, 6 T cell receptor beta chains from the same sample are listed, as sequenced in a study of sequential checkpoint blockade in melanoma. Produced via immunoSEQ multiplex PCR; TCRdb's table is partial and in-frame only. This sample has approximately 5,500 clones, with around 39% found just once. The treatment was: randomized to nivolumab then ipilimumab (arm A) or the reverse (arm B). Specimen: tumor tissue (inferred from file names), collected from a patient given nivolumab and ipilimumab in sequence. These receptors originate from a human donor with melanoma.

J is TRBJ1-3 and V is TRBV29-1; no firm D call. Germline loops: CDR1 SQVTM, CDR2 ANQGSEA. This CDR3 region has 14 residues. The V end was cut by 4 bases, the J end by 0 bases, with 10 bases between. The CDR3 sequence: CSVGNTFSGNTIYF. CDR3 bases: TGCAGCGTTGGCAACACCTTCTCTGGAAACACCATATATTTT.

This clone appeared a few times. V gene TRBV28 combines with J gene TRBJ1-4; D gene ambiguous. The CDR3 spans 13 residues. V was shortened by 5 bases and J by 8 bases, with 12 bases between the two germline ends. Germline values: CDR1 MDHEN, CDR2 SYDVKM. The CDR3 protein is CASSARLREKLFF. As DNA, the CDR3 is TGTGCCAGCAGTGCCCGCCTTCGAGAAAAACTGTTTTTT.

The chain combines TRBV5-1 with TRBJ1-1; 10 positions match TRBD1. CDR1 and CDR2 (germline): SGHRS, YFSETQ. V was pared by 3 bases and J by 1 base, with 3 bases of the junction left unmatched. This CDR3 spans 15 amino acids. CDR3 coding DNA: TGCGCCAGCAGCTCGACAGGGGGCTCGAACACTGAAGCTTTCTTT. Translated: CASSSTGGSNTEAFF. Together with reference TRBV5-1 and TRBJ1-1, the CDR3 gives the full variable domain: KAGVTQTPRYLIKTRGQQVTLSCSPISGHRSVSWYQQTPGQGLQFLFEYFSETQRNKGNFPGRFSGRQFSNSRSEMNVSTLELGDSALYLCASSSTGGSNTEAFFGQGTRLTVV.

The CDR3 DNA follows: TGTGCCAGCAGTTTGTCAGCAGGCACTGGTGCTGAAGCTTTCTTT. Its protein is CASSLSAGTGAEAFF. The V and J genes are TRBV28 and TRBJ1-1; D is unclear. Trimming removed 3 bases at V and 6 bases at J, with 17 bases between. The CDR3 spans 15 residues. Germline CDR1 is MDHEN and CDR2 is SYDVKM.

This clone appeared a few times. The chain joins TRBV6-8 to TRBJ1-2; D is undetermined. The CDR3 totals 15 residues. Germline V gene data show CDR1 as MNHGY and CDR2 as SAAAGT. Trimming cost V 0 bases and J 0 bases, with 8 bases left between them. The CDR3 bases are TGTGCCAGCAGTTACTCAACGTTAGCTAACTATGGCTACACCTTC. Its translation is CASSYSTLANYGYTF.

V usage is TRBV18 and J usage is TRBJ2-3; 7 bases are shared with TRBD2. Germline V lookup: CDR1 KGHSH, CDR2 LQKENI. The CDR3 covers 17 residues. The V and J ends lost 3 bases and 0 bases, in that order; junction bases with no gene match: 9. In nucleotides, the CDR3 is TGTGCCAGCTCACCGAGACTAGCTCTGACCAGCACAGATACGCAGTATTTT. Its protein product is CASSPRLALTSTDTQYF.